This T cell receptor (beta chain) appears in the sequencing data of a study of T cell responses to AZD1222 COVID-19 vaccine. The CDR3 runs 15 residues. V lost 6 bases and J lost 0; bases outside the gene matches: 7. The germline V gene has CDR1 WSHSY and CDR2 SAAADI. To note about this clone: Its antigen is unidentified.

Study outcomes and limitations: No repertoire was sampled before or during the peak T cell response, only after it. Females outnumbered males among donors, who were mostly white British; clonal diversity was possibly underestimated.

The data were produced by immunoSEQ multiplex PCR, yet TCRdb's version contains in-frame clones alone and is incomplete. The sample contains 180,000 or so clones, around 90% of which appear only once. The source of this sequence is an adult in good health. This rearrangement joins TRBV10-2 to TRBJ2-7, with TRBD1 identical over 8 bases. The input for sequencing was peripheral blood, taken on day 0 of AZD1222 vaccination. The CDR3 bases are TGCGCCAGCAGGTTGACAGGGGAGAGCTCCTACGAGCAGTACGTC. Encoded protein: CASRLTGESSYEQYV.